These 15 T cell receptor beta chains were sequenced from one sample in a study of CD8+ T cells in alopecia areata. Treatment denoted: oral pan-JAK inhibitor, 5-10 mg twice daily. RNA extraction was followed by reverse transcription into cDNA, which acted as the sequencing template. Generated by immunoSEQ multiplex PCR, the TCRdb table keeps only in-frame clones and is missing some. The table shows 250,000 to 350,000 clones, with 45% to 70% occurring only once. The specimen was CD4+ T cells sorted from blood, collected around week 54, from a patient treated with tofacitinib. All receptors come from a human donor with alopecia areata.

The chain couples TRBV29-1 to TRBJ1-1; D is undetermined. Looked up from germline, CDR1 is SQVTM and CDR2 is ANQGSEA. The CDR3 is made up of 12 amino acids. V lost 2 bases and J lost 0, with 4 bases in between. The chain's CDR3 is CSVEHVNTEAFF. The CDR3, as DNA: TGCAGCGTTGAACACGTGAACACTGAAGCTTTCTTT.

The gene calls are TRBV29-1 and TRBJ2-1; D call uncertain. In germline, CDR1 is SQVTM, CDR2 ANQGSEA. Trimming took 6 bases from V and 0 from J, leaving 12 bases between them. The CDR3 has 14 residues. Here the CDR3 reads CSVGSSSSYNEQFF. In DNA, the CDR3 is TGCAGCGTGGGTAGTAGTAGCTCCTACAATGAGCAGTTCTTC.

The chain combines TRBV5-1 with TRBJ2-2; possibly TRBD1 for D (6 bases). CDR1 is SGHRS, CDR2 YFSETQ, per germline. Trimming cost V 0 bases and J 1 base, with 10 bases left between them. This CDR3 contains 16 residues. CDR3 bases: TGCGCCAGCAGCTTGGGTGGGACAAGGAACACCGGGGAGCTGTTTTTT. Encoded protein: CASSLGGTRNTGELFF.

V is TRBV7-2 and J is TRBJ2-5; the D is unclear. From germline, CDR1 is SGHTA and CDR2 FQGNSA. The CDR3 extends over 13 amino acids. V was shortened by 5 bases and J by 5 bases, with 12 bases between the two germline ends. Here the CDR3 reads CASSTLGGETQYF. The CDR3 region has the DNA TGTGCCAGCAGCACCCTCGGTGGGGAGACCCAGTACTTC.

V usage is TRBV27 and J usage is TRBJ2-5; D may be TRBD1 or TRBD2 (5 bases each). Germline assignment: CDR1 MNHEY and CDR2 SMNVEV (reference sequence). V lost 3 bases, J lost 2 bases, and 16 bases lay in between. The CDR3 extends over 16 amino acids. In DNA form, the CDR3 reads TGTGCCAGCAGTTTTATCCCAGGGAGAGGGCAAGAGACCCAGTACTTC. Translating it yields CASSFIPGRGQETQYF.

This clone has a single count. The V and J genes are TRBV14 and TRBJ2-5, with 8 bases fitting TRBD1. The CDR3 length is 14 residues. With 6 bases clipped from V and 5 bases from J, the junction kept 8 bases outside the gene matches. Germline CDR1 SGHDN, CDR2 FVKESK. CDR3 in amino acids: CASSRQGRTETQYF. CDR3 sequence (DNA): TGTGCCAGCAGTCGACAGGGGAGGACGGAGACCCAGTACTTC.

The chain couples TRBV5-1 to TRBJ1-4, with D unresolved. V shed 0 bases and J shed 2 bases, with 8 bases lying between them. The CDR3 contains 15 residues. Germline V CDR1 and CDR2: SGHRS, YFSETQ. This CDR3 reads CASSLEGTTNEKLFF. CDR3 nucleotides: TGCGCCAGCAGCTTGGAAGGAACCACTAATGAAAAACTGTTTTTT.

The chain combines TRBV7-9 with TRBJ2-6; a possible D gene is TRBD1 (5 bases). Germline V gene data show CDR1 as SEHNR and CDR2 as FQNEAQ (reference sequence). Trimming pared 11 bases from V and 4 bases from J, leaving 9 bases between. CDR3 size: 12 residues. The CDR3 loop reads CASAGGANVLTF. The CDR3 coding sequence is TGTGCCTCGGCAGGGGGGGCCAACGTCCTGACTTTC. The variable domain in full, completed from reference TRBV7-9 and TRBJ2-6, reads DTGVSQNPRHKITKRGQNVTFRCDPISEHNRLYWYRQTLGQGPEFLTYFQNEAQLEKSRLLSDRFSAERPKGSFSTLEIQRTEQGDSAMYLCASAGGANVLTFGAGSRLTVL.

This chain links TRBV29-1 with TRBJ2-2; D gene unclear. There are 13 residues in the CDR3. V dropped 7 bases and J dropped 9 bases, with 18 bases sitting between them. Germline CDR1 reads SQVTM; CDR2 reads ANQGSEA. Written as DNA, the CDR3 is TGCAGCGCCTTGGGTTCTGGGGTCCGGGAGCTGTTTTTT. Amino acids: CSALGSGVRELFF.

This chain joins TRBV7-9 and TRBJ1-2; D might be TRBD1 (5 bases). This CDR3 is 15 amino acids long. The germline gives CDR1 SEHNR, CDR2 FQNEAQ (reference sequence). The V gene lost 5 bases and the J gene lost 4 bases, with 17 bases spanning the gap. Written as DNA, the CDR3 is TGTGCCAGCAGCATCTCTAGGGGAGCTACCTATGGCTACACCTTC. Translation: CASSISRGATYGYTF.

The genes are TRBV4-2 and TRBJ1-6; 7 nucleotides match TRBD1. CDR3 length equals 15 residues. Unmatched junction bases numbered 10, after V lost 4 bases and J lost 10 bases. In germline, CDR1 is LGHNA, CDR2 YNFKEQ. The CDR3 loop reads CASSPGQDQYSPLHF. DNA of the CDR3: TGTGCCAGCAGCCCCGGACAGGACCAATACTCACCCCTCCACTTT.

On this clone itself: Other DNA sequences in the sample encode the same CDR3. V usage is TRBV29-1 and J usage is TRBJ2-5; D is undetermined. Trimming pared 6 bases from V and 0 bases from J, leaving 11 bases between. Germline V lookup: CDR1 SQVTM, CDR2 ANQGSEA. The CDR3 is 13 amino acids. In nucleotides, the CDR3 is TGCAGCGTCGGACGTGTGTACCAAGAGACCCAGTACTTC. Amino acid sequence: CSVGRVYQETQYF.

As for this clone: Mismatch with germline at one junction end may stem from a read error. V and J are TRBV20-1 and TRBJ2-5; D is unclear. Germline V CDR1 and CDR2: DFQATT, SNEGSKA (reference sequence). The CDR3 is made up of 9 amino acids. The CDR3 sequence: CSAGETQYF. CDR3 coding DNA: TGCAGTGCTGGAGAGACCCAGTACTTC.

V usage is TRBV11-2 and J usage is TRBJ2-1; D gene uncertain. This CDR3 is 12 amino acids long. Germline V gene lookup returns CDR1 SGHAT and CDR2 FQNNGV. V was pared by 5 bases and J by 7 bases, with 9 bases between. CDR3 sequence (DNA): TGTGCCAGCAGCCGGCCCAGGAATGAGCAGTTCTTC. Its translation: CASSRPRNEQFF.

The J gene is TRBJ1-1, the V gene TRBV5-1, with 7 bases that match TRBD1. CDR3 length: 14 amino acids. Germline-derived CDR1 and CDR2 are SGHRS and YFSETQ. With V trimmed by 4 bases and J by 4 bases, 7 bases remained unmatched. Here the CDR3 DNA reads TGCGCCAGCAGCCTCTCAACAGGGGTCACTGAAGCTTTCTTT. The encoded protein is CASSLSTGVTEAFF.